This is a list of T cell receptor beta chains from one sample in a study of PD-L1 blockade in urothelial cancer. Produced via immunoSEQ multiplex PCR; TCRdb's table is partial and in-frame only. The repertoire holds approximately 41,000 clones, with around four fifths as singletons. The specimen was PBMCs, collected around atezolizumab (anti-PD-L1) treatment. The receptor source for this set is a man older than 75 with urothelial cancer. Both conserved end residues are part of each CDR3. D genes are given only for firm matches. Only part of the rows carry a size: once, few, many, or a class if the clone is expanded.

NA | TRBJ2-5 | TRBV5-1 | TRBD2 | TGCGCCAGCAGCTTGTCCCTAGCGGGAGGTTTCCAGGAGACCCAGTACTTC | CASSLSLAGGFQETQYF
NA | TRBJ2-7 | TRBV19 | TRBD1 | TGTGCCAGTAGTATAGTCGGGACAGGGGCCTACGAGCAGTACTTC | CASSIVGTGAYEQYF
NA | TRBJ1-1 | TRBV29-1 | NA | TGCAGCGTTGTGTGGGCAGACACTGAAGCTTTCTTT | CSVVWADTEAFF
NA | TRBJ2-7 | TRBV5-8 | NA | TGTGCCAGCAGATTCCAGGGGCCACTTCGACCCTACGAGCAGTACTTC | CASRFQGPLRPYEQYF
NA | TRBJ2-7 | TRBV6-5 | NA | TGTGCCAGCAGTTACCAGGGTAGGCGAAGTTGGCGGTACTTC | CASSYQGRRSWRYF
NA | TRBJ1-3 | TRBV11-3 | NA | TGTGCCAGCAGCTTAGATCCTACTGGAAACACCATATATTTT | CASSLDPTGNTIYF
NA | TRBJ2-7 | TRBV30 | NA | TGTGCCTGGAATCAGGGGGGTGGCTCTACCGAGCAGTACTTC | CAWNQGGGSTEQYF
NA | TRBJ2-5 | TRBV4-1 | TRBD2 | TGCGCCAGCAGCCAAGCACTAGCGACAAAGGGAGAGACCCAGTACTTC | CASSQALATKGETQYF
NA | TRBJ2-5 | TRBV7-9 | TRBD2 | TGTGCCAGCAGCTCGACTAGCGGGAGAGGGGAGACCCAGTACTTC | CASSSTSGRGETQYF
NA | TRBJ2-2 | TRBV6-1 | NA | TGTGCCAGCAGTGAAGCGCACCCCCTCTTGGCGGTCACCGGGGAGCTGTTTTTT | CASSEAHPLLAVTGELFF
NA | TRBJ2-7 | TRBV11-1 | TRBD1 | TGTGCCAGCAGCTCGACCAGGGACAGGGGGATCTACGAGCAGTACTTC | CASSSTRDRGIYEQYF
NA | TRBJ1-1 | TRBV30 | NA | TGTGCCTGGTGTTACAGGGAGAACACTGAAGCTTTCTTT | CAWCYRENTEAFF
NA | TRBJ2-5 | TRBV25-1 | NA | TGTGCCAGCACCTCTACAGGGATACACCAAGAGACCCAGTACTTC | CASTSTGIHQETQYF
NA | TRBJ1-5 | TRBV6-6 | TRBD1 | TGTGCCAGCAAGGCTCGGGACAGGGGGGATCAGCCCCAGCATTTT | CASKARDRGDQPQHF
NA | TRBJ1-2 | TRBV30 | TRBD1 | TGTGCCTGGTCGGGGACAGTCTTAAATGGCTACACCTTC | CAWSGTVLNGYTF
NA | TRBJ1-1 | TRBV9 | NA | TGTGCCAGCAGCGTAGGGGAGGCGAACACTGAAGCTTTCTTT | CASSVGEANTEAFF
NA | TRBJ2-1 | TRBV29-1 | NA | TGCAGCGCCGGGACTCAACAGTTCTTC | CSAGTQQFF
NA | TRBJ2-7 | TRBV19 | NA | TGTGCCAGTAGTATGAGAGGGCCACCTTACGAGCAGTACTTC | CASSMRGPPYEQYF
once | TRBJ2-5 | TRBV20-1 | NA | TGCAGTGCCCACAAACAGGGTCCCGCGTACTTC | CSAHKQGPAYF
NA | TRBJ2-5 | TRBV5-1 | NA | TGCGCCAGCAGCTTGGAATCGGTGTACCAAGAGACCCAGTACTTC | CASSLESVYQETQYF
NA | TRBJ1-1 | TRBV10-3 | NA | TGTGCCACCCAACTTCGGGGGGCGAACACTGAAGCTTTCTTT | CATQLRGANTEAFF
NA | TRBJ2-1 | TRBV5-1 | TRBD1 | TGCGCCAGCAGCTTGGTGGTGTCAGGGGGTGAGCAGTTCTTC | CASSLVVSGGEQFF
NA | TRBJ1-1 | TRBV28 | NA | TGTGCCAGCAGAACCGGAACTCTACAGCCTGAAGCTTTCTTT | CASRTGTLQPEAFF
NA | TRBJ2-7 | TRBV5-4 | NA | TGTGCCAGCAGCCTGGACGTGTCGGGATTATTTTCCTACGAGCAGTACTTC | CASSLDVSGLFSYEQYF
NA | TRBJ1-4 | TRBV19 | NA | TGTGCCACCCGACAGTGGGGGGCAACTAATGAAAAACTGTTTTTT | CATRQWGATNEKLFF
NA | TRBJ2-5 | TRBV6-1 | TRBD2 | TGTGCCAGCAGCTTAAATAGCGGGAAAGAGACCCAGTACTTC | CASSLNSGKETQYF
NA | TRBJ2-3 | TRBV19 | TRBD1 | TGTGCCAGTCGGAGACAGGGTGGTTCGGATACGCAGTATTTT | CASRRQGGSDTQYF
NA | TRBJ2-7 | TRBV10-3 | TRBD1 | TGTGCCATCAGTGAGGGGACAGACTACGAGCAGTACTTC | CAISEGTDYEQYF
once | TRBJ2-7 | TRBV7-6 | TRBD1 | TGTGCCAGCACCACACTGACAGGGGTATTCTCCTACGAGCAGTACTTC | CASTTLTGVFSYEQYF
NA | TRBJ2-2 | TRBV10-3 | TRBD1 | TGTGCCATCAGGGGACAGGGTTTGGAAACCGGGGAGCTGTTTTTT | CAIRGQGLETGELFF
few | TRBJ2-3 | TRBV5-1 | TRBD1 | TGCGCCAGCAGCGACAGGGGTGATACGCAGTATTTT | CASSDRGDTQYF
NA | TRBJ2-1 | TRBV30 | NA | TGTGCCTGGAGTGTGAACAGGGTCTATGAGCAGTTCTTC | CAWSVNRVYEQFF
NA | TRBJ2-2 | TRBV28 | TRBD2 | TGTGCCAGCAGCACGGGAGGGGGATCCCCGAACACCGGGGAGCTGTTTTTT | CASSTGGGSPNTGELFF
NA | TRBJ2-7 | TRBV19 | TRBD1 | TGTGCCAGGAAGACAGGGAAAGCCCCCATGCAGTACTTC | CARKTGKAPMQYF
NA | TRBJ2-1 | TRBV11-2 | NA | TGTGCCAGCAGGTTAGGAGGGCGTGAGCAGTTCTTC | CASRLGGREQFF
NA | TRBJ1-1 | TRBV7-9 | TRBD1 | TGTGCCAGCAGTTATTCAGGGGGCTCCACAACTGAAGCTTTCTTT | CASSYSGGSTTEAFF
NA | TRBJ2-7 | TRBV9 | TRBD2 | TGTGCCAGCAGCCCCGACCCCCCGACTAGCGGGAATCACGAGCAGTACTTC | CASSPDPPTSGNHEQYF
NA | TRBJ1-1 | TRBV29-1 | NA | TGCAGCGTTGTGGACAGTTACACTGAAGCTTTCTTT | CSVVDSYTEAFF
NA | TRBJ2-1 | TRBV6-6 | NA | TGTGCCAGCAGTGACACTAGAGCCCAGTTCTTC | CASSDTRAQFF
NA | TRBJ2-7 | TRBV5-5 | NA | TGTGCCAGCAGCTTGGAGGTCAGGAACTACGAGCAGTACTTC | CASSLEVRNYEQYF
NA | TRBJ2-2 | TRBV6-6 | TRBD2 | TGTGCCAGCAGTTACACTAGCGGGAACACCGGGGAGCTGTTTTTT | CASSYTSGNTGELFF
few | TRBJ1-1 | TRBV30 | TRBD1 | TGTGCCTGCCGGACAGGGTATAACACTGAAGCTTTCTTT | CACRTGYNTEAFF
few | TRBJ2-1 | TRBV11-2 | TRBD2 | TGTGCCAGCAGCTTAGTCTTAGGGCGGACTAGCGGCAATGAGCAGTTCTTC | CASSLVLGRTSGNEQFF
NA | TRBJ2-3 | TRBV11-2 | NA | TGTGCCAGCAGCTTAGATGGGATGGGGCCAGATACGCAGTATTTT | CASSLDGMGPDTQYF
NA | TRBJ2-2 | TRBV11-2 | TRBD2 | TGTGCCAGCACCAACTCCGGGACTAGCGGCTGGGGGGAGCTGTTTTTT | CASTNSGTSGWGELFF
NA | TRBJ2-1 | TRBV6-5 | NA | TGTGCCAGCAGTTATAGCGAAGGGGGATCAAATGAGCAGTTCTTC | CASSYSEGGSNEQFF
NA | TRBJ2-7 | TRBV10-3 | TRBD1 | TGTGCCATCAGGCCGGGACAGGGGTCGGTCTACGAGCAGTACTTC | CAIRPGQGSVYEQYF
NA | TRBJ2-7 | TRBV7-8 | NA | TGTGCCAGCAGCTTCCCGGGAACAGAAACCTACGAGCAGTACTTC | CASSFPGTETYEQYF
NA | TRBJ2-7 | TRBV7-2 | TRBD1 | TGTGCCAGCAGCTTAGGGACAGGCGAGCAGTACTTC | CASSLGTGEQYF
once | TRBJ1-5 | TRBV7-2 | NA | TGTGCCAGCAGCTTAAGCTACGGAGGGGCTAGGGCCCAGCATTTT | CASSLSYGGARAQHF
NA | TRBJ1-5 | TRBV2 | NA | TGTGCCAGCAGTAAACAGGGAAATAGCAATCAGCCCCAGCATTTT | CASSKQGNSNQPQHF